This T cell receptor (beta chain) was recorded in a study of breast tumors, draining lymph nodes, adjacent tissues. Samples came from axillary lymph nodes draining the breast cancer. CDR1 and CDR2 (germline): LGHNA, YNFKEQ. Trimming stripped 4 bases from V and 6 bases from J, with 13 bases between. This CDR3 has 13 amino acids. This clonotype came up many times. The antigen is undetermined. Via MiXCR, TCRdb re-called the multiplex PCR reads, giving one row per CDR3 protein. The sample lists some 140,000 distinct CDR3 sequences, about 20% occurring once. Study-wide results and caveats: The data were judged consistent with most tumor T cells coming from lymph node and expanding in tumor. Tumors had less TCR diversity than lymph nodes, more than nontumor tissue.

This chain connects TRBV4-2 to TRBJ2-7; a weak D match, TRBD1 (5 bases). The receptor's source is a female donor with breast cancer. Some clones in this sample may be carry-over from other donors' samples. Specimen: axillary lymph node tissue. CDR3 loop: CASSPLRGLEQYF. In DNA form, the CDR3 reads TGTGCCAGCAGCCCTTTAAGGGGTCTCGAGCAGTACTTC.